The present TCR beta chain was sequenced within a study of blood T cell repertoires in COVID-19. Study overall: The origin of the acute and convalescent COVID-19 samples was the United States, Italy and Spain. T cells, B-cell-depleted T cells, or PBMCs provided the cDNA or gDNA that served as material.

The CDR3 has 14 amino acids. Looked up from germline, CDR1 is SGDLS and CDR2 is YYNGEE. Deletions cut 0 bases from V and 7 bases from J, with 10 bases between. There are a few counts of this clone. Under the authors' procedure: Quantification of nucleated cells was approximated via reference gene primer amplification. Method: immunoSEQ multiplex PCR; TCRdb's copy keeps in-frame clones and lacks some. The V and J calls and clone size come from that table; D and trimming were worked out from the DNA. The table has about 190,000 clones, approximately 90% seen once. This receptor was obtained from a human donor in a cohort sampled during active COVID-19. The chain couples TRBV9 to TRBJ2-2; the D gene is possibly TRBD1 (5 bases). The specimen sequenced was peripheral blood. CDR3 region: CASSVETVNGELFF. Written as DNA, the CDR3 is TGTGCCAGCAGCGTAGAGACAGTAAACGGGGAGCTGTTTTTT. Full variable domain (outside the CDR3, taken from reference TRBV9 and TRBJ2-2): DSGVTQTPKHLITATGQRVTLRCSPRSGDLSVYWYQQSLDQGLQFLIQYYNGEERAKGNILERFSAQQFPDLHSELNLSSLELGDSALYFCASSVETVNGELFFGEGSRLTVL.